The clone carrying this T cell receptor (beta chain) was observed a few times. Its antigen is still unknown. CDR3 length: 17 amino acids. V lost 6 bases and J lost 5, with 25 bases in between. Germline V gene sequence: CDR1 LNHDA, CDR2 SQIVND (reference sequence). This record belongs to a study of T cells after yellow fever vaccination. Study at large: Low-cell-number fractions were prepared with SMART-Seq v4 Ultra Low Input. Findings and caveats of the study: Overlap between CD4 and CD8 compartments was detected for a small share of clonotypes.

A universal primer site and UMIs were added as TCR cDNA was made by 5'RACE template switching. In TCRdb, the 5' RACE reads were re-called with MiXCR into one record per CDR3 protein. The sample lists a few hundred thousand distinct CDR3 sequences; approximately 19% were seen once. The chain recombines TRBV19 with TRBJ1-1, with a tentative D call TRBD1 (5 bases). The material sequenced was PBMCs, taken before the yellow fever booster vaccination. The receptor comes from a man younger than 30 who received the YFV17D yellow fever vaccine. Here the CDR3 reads CASSQRPGTPAETEAFF. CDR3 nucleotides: TGTGCCAGTAGCCAACGCCCCGGGACGCCTGCAGAAACTGAAGCTTTCTTT.